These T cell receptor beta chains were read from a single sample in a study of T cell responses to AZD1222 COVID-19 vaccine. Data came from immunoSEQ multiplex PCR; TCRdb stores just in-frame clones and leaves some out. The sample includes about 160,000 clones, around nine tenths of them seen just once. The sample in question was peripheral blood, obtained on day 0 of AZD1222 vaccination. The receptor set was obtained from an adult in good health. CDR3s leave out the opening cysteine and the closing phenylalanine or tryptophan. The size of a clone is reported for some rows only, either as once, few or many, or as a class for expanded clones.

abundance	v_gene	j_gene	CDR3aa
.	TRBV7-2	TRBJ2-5	ASSPRPGNQETQY
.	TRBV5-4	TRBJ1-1	ASSLSGMNTEAF
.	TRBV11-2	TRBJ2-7	ASSLGTAYYEQY
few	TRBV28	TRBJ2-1	ASTSGGAYNEQF
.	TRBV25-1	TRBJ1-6	ASSELTPNNSPLH
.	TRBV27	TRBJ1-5	ATTQGPGNQPQH
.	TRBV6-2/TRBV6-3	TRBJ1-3	ASSPYTGILLGNTIY
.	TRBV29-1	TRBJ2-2	SVRDRDPTGELF
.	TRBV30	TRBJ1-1	AWSSWPNTEAF
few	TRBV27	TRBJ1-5	ASAFYPNQPQH
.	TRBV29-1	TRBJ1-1	SVRMRGVDTEAF
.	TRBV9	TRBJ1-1	ASSTGVTEAF
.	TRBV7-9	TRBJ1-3	ASSLRPEGNTIY
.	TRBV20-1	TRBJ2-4	SAQTPDIQY
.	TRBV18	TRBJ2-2	ASSPYAVMSPGELF
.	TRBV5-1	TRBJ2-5	ASSLQGARQETQY
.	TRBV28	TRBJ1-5	ASSLSGSWDQPQH
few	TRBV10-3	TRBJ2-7	AISSTGGSSYEQY
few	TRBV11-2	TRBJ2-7	ASSLDTLAVRSSYEQY
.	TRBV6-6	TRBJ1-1	ASSLAGSANTEAF
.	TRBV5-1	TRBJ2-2	ASSERTVTNTGELF
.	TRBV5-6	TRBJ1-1	ASSFSTGGTEAF
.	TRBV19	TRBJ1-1	ASSIPLTEAF
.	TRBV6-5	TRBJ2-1	ASSYPQVSSYNEQF
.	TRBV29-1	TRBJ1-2	SVEASGGGYT
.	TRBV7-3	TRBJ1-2	ASSLGQGVGGYT
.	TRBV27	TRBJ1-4	ASSLSRGLGEKLF
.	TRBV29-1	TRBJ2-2	SVGQGAGELF
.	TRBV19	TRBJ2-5	ASSTTGTQETQY
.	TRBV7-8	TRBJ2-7	ASSLGSGVSSYEQY
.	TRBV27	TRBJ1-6	ASSPLWGDRDYNSPLH
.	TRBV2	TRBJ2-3	ASSEHGLADTDTQY
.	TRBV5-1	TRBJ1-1	ASSLEAGAIAEAF
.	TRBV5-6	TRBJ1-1	ASSLLMVMNTEAF
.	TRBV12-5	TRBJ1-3	ASGLTPDKTSGNTIY
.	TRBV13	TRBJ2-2	ASSLGAGVSTGELF
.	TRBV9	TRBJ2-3	ASSSNPGFSTDTQY
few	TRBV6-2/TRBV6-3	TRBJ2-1	ASSYSWGAGNEQF
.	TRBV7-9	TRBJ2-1	ASSFSGNSYNEQF
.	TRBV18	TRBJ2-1	ASSPTTGPYNEQF
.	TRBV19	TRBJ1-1	ASSTGESTEAF
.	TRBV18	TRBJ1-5	ASSPQKGVQPQH
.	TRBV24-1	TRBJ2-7	ATSGDRVYEQY
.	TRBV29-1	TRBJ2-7	SVPSGRGEQY
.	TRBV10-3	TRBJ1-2	AISESRQGNNYGYT
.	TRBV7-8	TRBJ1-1	ASSLAVQLNTEAF
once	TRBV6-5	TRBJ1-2	ASSTGQGIRCGYT
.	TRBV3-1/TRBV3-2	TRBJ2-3	ASSQASTGVDTQY
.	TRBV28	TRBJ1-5	ASSQYKDQPQH
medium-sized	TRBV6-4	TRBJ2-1	ASSDSASGHNEQF
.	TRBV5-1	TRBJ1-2	ASRRGTGDIDGYT
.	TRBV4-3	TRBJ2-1	ASSFGQYNEQF
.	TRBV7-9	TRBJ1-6	ASSYPSTGGTGSPLH